The clone carrying this TCR beta chain was seen repeatedly, ten times or more. The CDR3 covers 16 residues. Germline CDR1 is LGHNA and CDR2 is YSLEER. The V end lost 0 bases, the J end lost 10 bases, and 16 bases lay between the germline ends. For blood and skin samples, reverse transcription used TCR alpha and beta constant primers. Using its own MiXCR run on the UMI-ligation and nested PCR reads, TCRdb lists one record per CDR3 protein. Of fewer than 20,000 distinct CDR3 sequences detected, 7.5% to 10% appear once; the ten largest clones hold approximately 7%. Indicated treatment: skin biopsy from PPD injection site in Mantoux-positive individual. Cells were not sorted; total RNA input targeted about 1 to 1000 ng. This sample stems from a study of naive and memory T cell subsets.

The chain couples TRBV4-3 to TRBJ1-6; D not resolved. Material: skin, obtained from a tuberculin skin test site. The TCR originated in an adult in good health. The CDR3 is CASSQDLVGVGSPLHF. DNA for the CDR3: TGCGCCAGCAGCCAAGATCTTGTGGGAGTCGGATCACCCCTCCACTTT.